This is a list of T cell receptor beta chains from one sample in a study of human T cells and chemical hapten exposure. TCRdb independently ran MiXCR on the RACE reads; one entry per CDR3 protein. The sample lists 90,000 or so distinct CDR3 sequences, over 9.5% occurring once. Material: whole blood, obtained in connection with sensitization to the hapten diphenylcyclopropenone (DPC). All receptors derive from a man aged 40-49 years with alopecia areata. Some clones in this sample may be carry-over from other donors' samples. The CDR3 runs from the conserved cysteine through the conserved F or W. The D gene is left open where the match is weak. The listing skips clone size in some rows; elsewhere it reads once, few, many or a size class.

>TRBJ2-1|.|.|TRBV11-3
CASSSAGTIHNEQFF
TGTGCCAGCAGCTCCGCGGGAACCATCCACAATGAGCAGTTCTTC
>TRBJ2-7|.|.|TRBV29-1
CSVGDKSYEQYF
TGCAGCGTTGGAGACAAATCCTACGAGCAGTACTTC
>TRBJ2-5|TRBD2|many|TRBV7-2
CASSLELAPQETQYF
TGTGCCAGCAGCTTAGAACTAGCGCCGCAAGAGACCCAGTACTTC
>TRBJ2-1|TRBD2|few|TRBV18
CAGGLAGGLNEQFF
TGTGCCGGAGGATTAGCGGGAGGGTTAAATGAGCAGTTCTTC
>TRBJ2-2|.|few|TRBV29-1
CSVKRGTNTGELFF
TGCAGCGTCAAACGCGGGACGAACACCGGGGAGCTGTTTTTT
>TRBJ1-1|.|.|TRBV12-3/TRBV12-4
CASTWTVTNTEAFF
TGTGCCAGCACGTGGACAGTGACGAACACTGAAGCTTTCTTT
>TRBJ1-1|.|.|TRBV24-1
CATSDSGADTEAFF
TGTGCCACCAGTGATTCAGGGGCCGACACTGAAGCTTTCTTT
>TRBJ1-6|.|many|TRBV2
CAKAVPNSPLHF
TGTGCCAAGGCGGTGCCTAATTCACCCCTCCACTTT
>TRBJ2-1|.|.|TRBV4-3
CASSLAWASRTDEQFF
TGCGCCAGCAGTCTCGCATGGGCTAGCAGGACCGATGAGCAGTTCTTC
>TRBJ2-1|.|many|TRBV6-2/TRBV6-3
CASSLGGGFYNEQFF
TGTGCCAGCAGTTTAGGAGGGGGTTTCTACAATGAGCAGTTCTTC
>TRBJ1-1|.|few|TRBV5-4
CASSPRQKNTEAFF
TGTGCCAGCAGCCCTAGACAGAAGAACACTGAAGCTTTCTTT
>TRBJ1-1|.|.|TRBV5-1
CASSPNSILNTEAFF
TGCGCCAGCAGCCCCAACAGCATCCTGAACACTGAAGCTTTCTTT
>TRBJ1-2|.|few|TRBV19
CASSTTEDSYYGYTF
TGTGCCAGTAGCACAACCGAGGACAGTTACTATGGCTACACCTTC
>TRBJ2-1|TRBD2|few|TRBV7-2
CASSLSSGSNEQFF
TGTGCCAGCAGCTTAAGTAGCGGGAGTAATGAGCAGTTCTTC
>TRBJ2-1|.|.|TRBV9
CASSATLASSYNEQFF
TGTGCCAGCAGCGCGACGCTAGCGAGTTCCTACAATGAGCAGTTCTTC
>TRBJ2-5|TRBD2|.|TRBV5-1
CASSLSGKGETQYF
TGCGCCAGCAGCTTGAGCGGGAAGGGCGAGACCCAGTACTTC
>TRBJ2-3|TRBD2|.|TRBV11-1
CASSSGTSGSLRDTQYF
TGTGCCAGCAGCTCCGGGACTAGCGGGAGTTTGCGAGATACGCAGTATTTT
>TRBJ2-3|.|few|TRBV7-2
CASRDVFYTQYF
TGTGCCAGCCGCGACGTTTTTTATACGCAGTATTTT
>TRBJ2-1|TRBD2|.|TRBV6-2/TRBV6-3
CASRGSSGSNEQFF
TGTGCCAGCAGGGGTTCGAGCGGGAGCAATGAGCAGTTCTTC
>TRBJ1-5|TRBD1|many|TRBV7-2
CASSLDRQGLQPQHF
TGTGCCAGCAGCTTAGATAGACAGGGGCTTCAGCCCCAGCATTTT
>TRBJ2-5|TRBD2|few|TRBV28
CASTPPVAGRKETQYF
TGTGCCAGCACCCCCCCTGTAGCGGGGAGAAAAGAGACCCAGTACTTC